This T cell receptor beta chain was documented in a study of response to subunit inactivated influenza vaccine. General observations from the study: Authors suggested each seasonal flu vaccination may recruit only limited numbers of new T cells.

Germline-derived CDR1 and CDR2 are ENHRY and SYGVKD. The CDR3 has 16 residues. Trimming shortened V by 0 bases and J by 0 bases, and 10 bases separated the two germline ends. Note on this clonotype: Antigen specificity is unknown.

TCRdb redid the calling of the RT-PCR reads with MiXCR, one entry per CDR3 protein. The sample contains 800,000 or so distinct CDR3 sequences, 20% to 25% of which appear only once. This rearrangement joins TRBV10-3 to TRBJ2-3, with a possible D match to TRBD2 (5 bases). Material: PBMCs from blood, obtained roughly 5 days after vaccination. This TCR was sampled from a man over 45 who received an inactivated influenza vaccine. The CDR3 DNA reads TGTGCCATCAGTGAGTCGGGTCTAGCAAGCACAGATACGCAGTATTTT. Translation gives CAISESGLASTDTQYF.